The text below deals with one T cell receptor beta chain. The sample holds a few counts of this clonotype. The antigen it binds to is not known. Per-base quality was not reported, and no clone a single base away is much larger than it. These data come from a study of CD8 T cells in ankylosing spondylitis (dated 2017 in TCRdb). In the study overall: T cell receptor beta repertoires were profiled in healthy donors and ankylosing spondylitis patients so that disease-linked TCR variants could be found. Peripheral blood was sampled, and synovial fluid was also collected from ankylosing spondylitis patients. In total, the full study cohort was made up of approximately 99 healthy donors and some 26 ankylosing spondylitis patients.

Results the study describes overall, beyond this receptor: Some motif variants had previously been reported in the synovial fluid and blood of reactive arthritis patients, which suggests shared mechanisms of disease initiation. Blood from ankylosing spondylitis patients appeared to be characterized by a TCR beta motif composed of eight or nine highly homologous amino acid variants. A CD8+ phenotype was shown by the disease-linked clones, which were found at relatively low frequencies in peripheral blood. The disease-linked clones were reported to be significantly enriched in matched synovial fluid samples from ankylosing spondylitis patients.

CDR1 and CDR2, looked up from the germline V gene (reference sequence), are DFQATT and SNEGSKA. The trim is 5 bases for V and 0 bases for J, with a gap of 19 bases between the germline ends. The CDR3, from cysteine to phenylalanine, totals 16 residues. The entry retains the CDR3 DNA only, 48 bases that are in frame from base 1. Sequencing was carried out with an Illumina HiSeq 2500. TCR beta libraries were prepared by quantitative 5'-RACE with molecular barcodes. The study's processing was this. A new computational method, built on a probabilistic model of VDJ rearrangement, was used to identify disease-linked TCR variants. The public reads were reprocessed in TCRdb via fastp at Q25 and MiXCR, keeping in-frame beta chains. Each CDR3 protein appears once, grouped with its most common genes and DNA. The V and J calls and clone size are TCRdb's, not the authors'. The table for this sample lists 120,000 to 150,000 distinct CDR3 sequences; roughly 7.7% of them were counted only once. Together, the top ten hold 7.3% of the sample.

Synovial fluid samples were matched to blood samples from the same ankylosing spondylitis patients. The TCR comes from a male donor with ankylosing spondylitis. The chain employs TRBV20-1 and TRBJ1-1, with a tentative D gene TRBD1 over 5 matching bases. The sequencing input was synovial fluid, either unsorted or a sorted T cell fraction (not recorded which). This receptor carries the CDR3 CSASNLGETVNTEAFF. The sequence in DNA is TGCAGTGCTTCCAATTTAGGCGAGACAGTGAACACTGAAGCTTTCTTT.